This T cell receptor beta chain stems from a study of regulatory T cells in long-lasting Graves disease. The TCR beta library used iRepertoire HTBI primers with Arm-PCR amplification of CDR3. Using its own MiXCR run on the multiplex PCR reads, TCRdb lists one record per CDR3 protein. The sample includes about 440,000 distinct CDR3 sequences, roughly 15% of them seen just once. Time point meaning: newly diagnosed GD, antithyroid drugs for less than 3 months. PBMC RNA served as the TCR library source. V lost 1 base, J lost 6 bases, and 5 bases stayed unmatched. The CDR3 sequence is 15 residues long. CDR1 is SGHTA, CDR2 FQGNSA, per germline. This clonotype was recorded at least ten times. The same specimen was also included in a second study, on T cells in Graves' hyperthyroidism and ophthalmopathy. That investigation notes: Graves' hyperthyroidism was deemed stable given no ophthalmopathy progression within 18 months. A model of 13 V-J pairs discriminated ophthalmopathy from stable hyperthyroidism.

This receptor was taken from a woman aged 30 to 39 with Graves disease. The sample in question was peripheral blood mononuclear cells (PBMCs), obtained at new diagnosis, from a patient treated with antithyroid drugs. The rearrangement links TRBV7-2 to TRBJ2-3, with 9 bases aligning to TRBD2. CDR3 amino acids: CASSLVLAGPDTQYF. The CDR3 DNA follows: TGTGCCAGCAGCTTAGTCCTAGCGGGGCCGGATACGCAGTATTTT.